This T cell receptor (beta chain) was recovered during a study of shared clonotypes between healthy human individuals. General study results and limits: In a few donors, around 4.5% of naive CD4 clonotypes appeared in common. Generation probabilities were higher for clonotypes shared across all four sorted-subset donors than for unshared ones.

In the case of this clone: Its target is not known.

Naive CD8 cells lacked CD45RO and underwent positive selection for CCR7, leaving out terminally differentiated effector memory CD45RA+ cells. Donors included only healthy HIV-negative adults lacking recent acute infections or vaccinations. The authors split each subset's genomic DNA evenly across several immunoSEQ plates. Sequenced by immunoSEQ multiplex PCR; TCRdb stores in-frame clones only, minus some. The sample holds hundreds of thousands of clones; 95% to 98% are singletons and the top ten take approximately 0.3%. Germline CDR1 SNHLY, CDR2 FYNNEI. Trimming stripped 3 bases from V and 0 bases from J, with 9 bases between. CDR3 length: 15 amino acids.

Source material: naive CD8+ T cells sorted from blood. This receptor was identified in a man aged 25 to 45 in good health. The chain employs TRBV2 and TRBJ2-1, with D uncertain. CDR3 in DNA: TGTGCCAGCAGTGATGGGCAGACCTCCTACAATGAGCAGTTCTTC. Amino acids: CASSDGQTSYNEQFF.